The source of this TCR beta chain is a study of blood T cell repertoires in COVID-19. Study summary: Sites across the United States, Italy and Spain contributed samples from acute and convalescent COVID-19. The cDNA or gDNA used as material had been derived from T cells, B-cell-depleted T cells, or PBMCs.

Germline values: CDR1 KGHDR, CDR2 SFDVKD. The V end lost 5 bases, the J end lost 3 bases, and 9 bases lay between the germline ends. This CDR3 comprises 13 residues. In the source study's methods: Reference gene primer amplification in the assay estimated nucleated cell counts. TCRdb's copy holds only in-frame clones and misses some; the assay was immunoSEQ multiplex PCR. V, J and clone size were drawn from that table, and D and trimming were deduced from the DNA. The table has 150,000 to 200,000 clones, more than 75% seen once. The chain is built from TRBV24-1 and TRBJ2-5; D possibly corresponds to TRBD2 (5 bases). This sequence was found in a man in his 70s with acute or convalescent COVID-19. The sample taken for sequencing was peripheral blood. CDR3: CATSVGEKETQYF. The CDR3 region has the DNA TGTGCCACCAGTGTCGGGGAAAAAGAGACCCAGTACTTC.